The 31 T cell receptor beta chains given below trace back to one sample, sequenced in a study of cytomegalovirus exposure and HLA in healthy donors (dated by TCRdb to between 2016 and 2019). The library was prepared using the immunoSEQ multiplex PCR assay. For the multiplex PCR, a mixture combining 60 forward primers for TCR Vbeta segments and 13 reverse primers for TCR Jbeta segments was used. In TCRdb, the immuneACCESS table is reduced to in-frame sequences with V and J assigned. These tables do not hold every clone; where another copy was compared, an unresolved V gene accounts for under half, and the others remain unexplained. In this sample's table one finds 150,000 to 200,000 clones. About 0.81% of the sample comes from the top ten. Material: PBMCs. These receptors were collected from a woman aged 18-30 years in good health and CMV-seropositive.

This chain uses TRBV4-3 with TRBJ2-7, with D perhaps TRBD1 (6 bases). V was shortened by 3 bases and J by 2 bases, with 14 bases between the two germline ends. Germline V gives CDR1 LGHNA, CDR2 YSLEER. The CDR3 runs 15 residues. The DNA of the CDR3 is TGCGCCAGCAGCCAGGGACACAGGGATACCTACGAGCAGTACTTC. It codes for CASSQGHRDTYEQYF.

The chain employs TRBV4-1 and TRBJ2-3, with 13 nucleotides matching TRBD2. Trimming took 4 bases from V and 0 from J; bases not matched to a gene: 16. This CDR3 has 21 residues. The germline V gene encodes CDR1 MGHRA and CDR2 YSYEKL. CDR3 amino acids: CASSLVPGLAGLSTSTDTQYF. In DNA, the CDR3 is TGCGCCAGCAGCCTCGTCCCGGGACTAGCGGGATTGTCGACTAGCACAGATACGCAGTATTTT.

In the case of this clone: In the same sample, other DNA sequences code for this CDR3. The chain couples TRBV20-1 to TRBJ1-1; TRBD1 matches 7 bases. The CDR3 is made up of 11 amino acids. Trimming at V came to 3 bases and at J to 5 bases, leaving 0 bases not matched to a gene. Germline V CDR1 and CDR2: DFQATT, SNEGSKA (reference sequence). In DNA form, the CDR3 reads TGCAGTGCTAGGACAGGGACTGAAGCTTTCTTT. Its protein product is CSARTGTEAFF.

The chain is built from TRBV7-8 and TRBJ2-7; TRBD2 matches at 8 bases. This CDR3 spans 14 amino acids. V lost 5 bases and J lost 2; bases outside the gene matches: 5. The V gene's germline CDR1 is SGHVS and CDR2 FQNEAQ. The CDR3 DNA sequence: TGTGCCAGCAGCCGACTAGCGAAGCCCTACGAGCAGTACTTC. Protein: CASSRLAKPYEQYF. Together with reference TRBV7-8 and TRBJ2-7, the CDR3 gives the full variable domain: GAGVSQSPRYKVAKRGQDVALRCDPISGHVSLFWYQQALGQGPEFLTYFQNEAQLDKSGLPSDRFFAERPEGSVSTLKIQRTQQEDSAVYLCASSRLAKPYEQYFGPGTRLTVT.

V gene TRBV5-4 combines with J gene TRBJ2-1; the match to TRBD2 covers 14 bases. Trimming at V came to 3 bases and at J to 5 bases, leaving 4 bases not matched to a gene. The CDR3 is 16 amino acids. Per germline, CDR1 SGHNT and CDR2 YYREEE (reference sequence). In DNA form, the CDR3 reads TGTGCCAGCAGCTCTCCGGGACTAGCGGGAGACAATGAGCAGTTCTTC. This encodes CASSSPGLAGDNEQFF.

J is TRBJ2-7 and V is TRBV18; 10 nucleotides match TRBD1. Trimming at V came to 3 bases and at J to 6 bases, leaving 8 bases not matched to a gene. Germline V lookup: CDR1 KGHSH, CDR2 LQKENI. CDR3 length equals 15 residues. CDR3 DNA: TGTGCCAGCTCACCTCGACGGGACAGGGGACCCGAGCAGTACTTC. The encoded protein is CASSPRRDRGPEQYF.

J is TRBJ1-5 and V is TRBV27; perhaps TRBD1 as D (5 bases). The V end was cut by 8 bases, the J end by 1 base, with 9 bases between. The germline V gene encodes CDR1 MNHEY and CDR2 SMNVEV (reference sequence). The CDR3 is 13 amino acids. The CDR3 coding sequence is TGTGCCAGCGGCGACAGAAGCAATCAGCCCCAGCATTTT. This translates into CASGDRSNQPQHF.

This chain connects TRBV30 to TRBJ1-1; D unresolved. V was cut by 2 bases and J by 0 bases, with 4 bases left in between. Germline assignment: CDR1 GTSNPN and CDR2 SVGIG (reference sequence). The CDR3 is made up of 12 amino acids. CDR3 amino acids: CAWSLMNTEAFF. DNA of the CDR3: TGTGCCTGGAGTCTTATGAACACTGAAGCTTTCTTT.

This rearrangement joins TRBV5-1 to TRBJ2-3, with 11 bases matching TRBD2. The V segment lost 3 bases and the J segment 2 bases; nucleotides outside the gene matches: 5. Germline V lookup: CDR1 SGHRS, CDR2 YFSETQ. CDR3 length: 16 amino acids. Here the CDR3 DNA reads TGCGCCAGCAGCTGGGATAGCGGGGGGGCCACAGATACGCAGTATTTT. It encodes CASSWDSGGATDTQYF.

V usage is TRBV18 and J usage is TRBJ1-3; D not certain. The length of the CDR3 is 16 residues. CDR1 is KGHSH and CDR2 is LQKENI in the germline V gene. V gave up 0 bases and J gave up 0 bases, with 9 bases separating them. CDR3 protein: CASSPPSGRSGNTIYF. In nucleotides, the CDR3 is TGTGCCAGCTCACCACCGAGCGGGCGCTCTGGAAACACCATATATTTT.

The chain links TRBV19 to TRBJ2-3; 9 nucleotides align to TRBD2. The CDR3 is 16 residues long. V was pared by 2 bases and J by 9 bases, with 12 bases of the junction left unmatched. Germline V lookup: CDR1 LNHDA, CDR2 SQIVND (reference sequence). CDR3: CASSIRSGGGVGTQYF. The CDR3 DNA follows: TGTGCCAGTAGTATACGTAGCGGGGGCGGCGTCGGCACGCAGTATTTT.

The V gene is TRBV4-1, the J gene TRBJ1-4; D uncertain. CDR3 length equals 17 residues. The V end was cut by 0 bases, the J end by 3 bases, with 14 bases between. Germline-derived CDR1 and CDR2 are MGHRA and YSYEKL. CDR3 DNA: TGCGCCAGCAGCCAAGATAACGGGTTCGCGGCTAATGAAAAACTGTTTTTT. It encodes CASSQDNGFAANEKLFF.

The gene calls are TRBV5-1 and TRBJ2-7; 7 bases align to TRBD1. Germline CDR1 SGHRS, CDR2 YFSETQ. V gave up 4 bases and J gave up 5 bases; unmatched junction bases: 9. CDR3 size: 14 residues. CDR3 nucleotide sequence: TGCGCCAGCAGCCCTGGACAGGCTGGCAACGAGCAGTACTTC. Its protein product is CASSPGQAGNEQYF.

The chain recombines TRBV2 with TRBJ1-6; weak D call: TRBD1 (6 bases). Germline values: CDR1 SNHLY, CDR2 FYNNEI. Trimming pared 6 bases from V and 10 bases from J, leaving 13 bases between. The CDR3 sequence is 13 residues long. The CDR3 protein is CASSPDRGSPLHF. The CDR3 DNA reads TGTGCCAGCAGCCCGGACAGAGGCTCACCCCTCCACTTT.

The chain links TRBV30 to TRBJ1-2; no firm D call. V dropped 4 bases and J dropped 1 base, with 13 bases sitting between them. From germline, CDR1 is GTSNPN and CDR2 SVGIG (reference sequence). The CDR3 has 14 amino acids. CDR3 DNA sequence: TGTGCCTGGAATTTCGTCCGGGGTAACTATGGCTACACCTTC. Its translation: CAWNFVRGNYGYTF.

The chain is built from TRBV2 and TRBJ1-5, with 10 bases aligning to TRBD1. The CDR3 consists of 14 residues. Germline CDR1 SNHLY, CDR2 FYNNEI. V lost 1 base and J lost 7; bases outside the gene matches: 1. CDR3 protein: CASSEGTGGQPQHF. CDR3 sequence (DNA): TGTGCCAGCAGTGAAGGGACAGGGGGACAGCCCCAGCATTTT.

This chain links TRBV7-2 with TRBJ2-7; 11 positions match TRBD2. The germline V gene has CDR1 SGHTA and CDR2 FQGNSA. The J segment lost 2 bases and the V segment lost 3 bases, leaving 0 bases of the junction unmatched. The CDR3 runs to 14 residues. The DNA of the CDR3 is TGTGCCAGCAGCTTGACTAGCGGGACCTACGAGCAGTACTTC. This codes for CASSLTSGTYEQYF.

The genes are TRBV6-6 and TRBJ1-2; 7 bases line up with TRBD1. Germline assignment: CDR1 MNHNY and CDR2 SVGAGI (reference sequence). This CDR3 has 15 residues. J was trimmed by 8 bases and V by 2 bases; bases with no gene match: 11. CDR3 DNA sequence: TGTGCCAGCAGTTACCTCGACAGGGCCCTCGGCGGCTACACCTTC. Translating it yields CASSYLDRALGGYTF.

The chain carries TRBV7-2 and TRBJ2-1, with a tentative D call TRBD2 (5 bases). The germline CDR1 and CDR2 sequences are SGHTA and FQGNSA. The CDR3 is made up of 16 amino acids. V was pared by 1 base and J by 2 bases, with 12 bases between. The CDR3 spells CASSLVVGVPYNEQFF. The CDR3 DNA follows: TGTGCCAGCAGCTTAGTTGTGGGAGTTCCCTACAATGAGCAGTTCTTC.

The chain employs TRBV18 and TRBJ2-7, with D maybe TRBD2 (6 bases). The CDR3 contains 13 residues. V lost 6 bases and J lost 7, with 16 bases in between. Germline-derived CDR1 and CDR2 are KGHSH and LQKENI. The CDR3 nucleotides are TGTGCCAGCTCCCGGGGGTCTATGGGGGAGCAGTACTTC. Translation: CASSRGSMGEQYF.

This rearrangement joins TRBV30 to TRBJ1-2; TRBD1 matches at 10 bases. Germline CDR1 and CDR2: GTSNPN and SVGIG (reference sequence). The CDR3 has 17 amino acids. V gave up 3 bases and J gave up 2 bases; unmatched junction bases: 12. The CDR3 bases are TGTGCCTGGAGGCCTCAGGTGGGACAGGGGATGAACTATGGCTACACCTTC. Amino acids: CAWRPQVGQGMNYGYTF.

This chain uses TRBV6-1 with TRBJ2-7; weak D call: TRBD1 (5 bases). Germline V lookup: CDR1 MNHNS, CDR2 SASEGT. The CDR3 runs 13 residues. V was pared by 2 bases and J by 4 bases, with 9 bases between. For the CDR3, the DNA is TGTGCCAGCAGTGAACGTCCAGGGTACGAGCAGTACTTC. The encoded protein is CASSERPGYEQYF.

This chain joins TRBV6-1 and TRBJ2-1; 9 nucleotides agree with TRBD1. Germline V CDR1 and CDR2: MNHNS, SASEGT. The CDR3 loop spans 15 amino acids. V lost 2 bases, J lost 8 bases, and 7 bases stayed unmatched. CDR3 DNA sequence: TGTGCCAGCAGTGAACGGGACAGGGCGGTCGATGAGCAGTTCTTC. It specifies CASSERDRAVDEQFF.

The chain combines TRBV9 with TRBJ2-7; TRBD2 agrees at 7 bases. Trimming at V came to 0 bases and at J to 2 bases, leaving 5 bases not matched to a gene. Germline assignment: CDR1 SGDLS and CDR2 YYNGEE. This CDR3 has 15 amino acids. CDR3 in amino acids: CASSVAGLPTYEQYF. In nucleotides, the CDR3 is TGTGCCAGCAGCGTAGCGGGACTACCAACCTACGAGCAGTACTTC. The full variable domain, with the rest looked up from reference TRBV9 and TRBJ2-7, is DSGVTQTPKHLITATGQRVTLRCSPRSGDLSVYWYQQSLDQGLQFLIQYYNGEERAKGNILERFSAQQFPDLHSELNLSSLELGDSALYFCASSVAGLPTYEQYFGPGTRLTVT.

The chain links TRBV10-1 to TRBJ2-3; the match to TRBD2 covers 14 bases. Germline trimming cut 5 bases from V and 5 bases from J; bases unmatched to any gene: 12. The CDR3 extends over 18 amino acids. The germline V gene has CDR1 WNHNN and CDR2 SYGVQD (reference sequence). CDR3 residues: CASSQFVPGLAGEDTQYF. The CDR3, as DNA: TGCGCCAGCAGTCAATTCGTGCCGGGACTAGCGGGAGAAGATACGCAGTATTTT.

The CDR3 coding sequence is TGTGCCAGCAGCCCCTTTTGGACTAGCGGGGGTCACAATGAGCAGTTCTTC. This encodes CASSPFWTSGGHNEQFF. The chain joins TRBV9 to TRBJ2-1, with 13 bases matching TRBD2. V lost 4 bases to trimming and J lost 5 bases; unmatched junction nucleotides: 9. CDR1 SGDLS and CDR2 YYNGEE come from the germline V gene. The CDR3 runs 17 residues.

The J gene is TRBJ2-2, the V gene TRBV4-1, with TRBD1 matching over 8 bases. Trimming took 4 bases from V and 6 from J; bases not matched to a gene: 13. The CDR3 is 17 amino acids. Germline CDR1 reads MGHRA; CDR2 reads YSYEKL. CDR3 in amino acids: CASSLDYRQGMSGELFF. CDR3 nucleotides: TGCGCCAGCAGCCTCGACTATAGACAGGGGATGTCCGGGGAGCTGTTTTTT.

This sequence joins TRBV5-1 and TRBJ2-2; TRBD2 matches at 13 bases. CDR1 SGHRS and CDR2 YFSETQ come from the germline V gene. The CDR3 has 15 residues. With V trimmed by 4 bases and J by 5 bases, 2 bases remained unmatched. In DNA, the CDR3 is TGCGCCAGCAGCGGACTAGCGGGGGTAACCGGGGAGCTGTTTTTT. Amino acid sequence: CASSGLAGVTGELFF.

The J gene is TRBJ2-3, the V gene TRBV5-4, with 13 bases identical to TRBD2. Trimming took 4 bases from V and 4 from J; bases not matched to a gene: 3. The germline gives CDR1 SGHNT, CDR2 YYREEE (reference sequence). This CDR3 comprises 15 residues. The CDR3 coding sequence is TGTGCCAGCAGCCGGACTAGCGGGGGAGCAGATACGCAGTATTTT. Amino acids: CASSRTSGGADTQYF.

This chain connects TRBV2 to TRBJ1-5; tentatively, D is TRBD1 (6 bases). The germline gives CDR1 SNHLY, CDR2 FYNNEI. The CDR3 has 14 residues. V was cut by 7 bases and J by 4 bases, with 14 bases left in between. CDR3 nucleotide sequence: TGTGCCAGCACTTGGGGGCAGACGAATCAGCCCCAGCATTTT. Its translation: CASTWGQTNQPQHF.

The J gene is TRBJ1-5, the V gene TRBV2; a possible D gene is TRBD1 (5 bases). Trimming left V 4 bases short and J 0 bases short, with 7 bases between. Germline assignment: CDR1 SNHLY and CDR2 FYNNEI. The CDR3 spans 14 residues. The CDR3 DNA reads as TGTGCCAGCAGTGGACAGTTTAGCAATCAGCCCCAGCATTTT. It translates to CASSGQFSNQPQHF.